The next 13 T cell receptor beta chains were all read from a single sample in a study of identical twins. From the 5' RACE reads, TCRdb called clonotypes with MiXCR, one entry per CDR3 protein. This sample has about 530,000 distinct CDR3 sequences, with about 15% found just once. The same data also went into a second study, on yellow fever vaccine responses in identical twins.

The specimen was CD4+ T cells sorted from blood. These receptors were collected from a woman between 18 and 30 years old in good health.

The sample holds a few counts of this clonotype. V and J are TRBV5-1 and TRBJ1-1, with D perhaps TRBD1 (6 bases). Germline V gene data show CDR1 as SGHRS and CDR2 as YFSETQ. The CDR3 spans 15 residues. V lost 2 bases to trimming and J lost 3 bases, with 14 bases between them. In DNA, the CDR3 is TGCGCCAGCAGCTTCTTCGACAGGCTGCACACTGAAGCTTTCTTT. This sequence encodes CASSFFDRLHTEAFF. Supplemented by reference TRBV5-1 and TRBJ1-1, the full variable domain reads KAGVTQTPRYLIKTRGQQVTLSCSPISGHRSVSWYQQTPGQGLQFLFEYFSETQRNKGNFPGRFSGRQFSNSRSEMNVSTLELGDSALYLCASSFFDRLHTEAFFGQGTRLTVV.

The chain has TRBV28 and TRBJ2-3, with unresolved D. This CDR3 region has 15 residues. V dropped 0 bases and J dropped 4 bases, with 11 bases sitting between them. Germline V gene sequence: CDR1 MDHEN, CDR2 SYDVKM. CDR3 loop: CASSLWGSRADTQYF. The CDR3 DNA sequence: TGTGCCAGCAGTTTATGGGGTAGCCGGGCAGATACGCAGTATTTT.

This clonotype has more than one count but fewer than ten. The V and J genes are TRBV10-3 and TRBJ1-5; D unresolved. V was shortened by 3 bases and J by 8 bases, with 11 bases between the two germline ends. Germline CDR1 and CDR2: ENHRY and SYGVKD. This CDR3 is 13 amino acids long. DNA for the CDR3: TGTGCCATCAGTGACAGCCCGTCGGAGCCCCAGCATTTT. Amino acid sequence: CAISDSPSEPQHF.

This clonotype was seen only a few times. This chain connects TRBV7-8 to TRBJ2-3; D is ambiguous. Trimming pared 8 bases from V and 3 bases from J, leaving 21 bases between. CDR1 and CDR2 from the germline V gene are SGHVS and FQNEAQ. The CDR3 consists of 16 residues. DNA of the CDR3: TGTGCCAGCCGCAAGGCGGCTAGGATCGGGACAGATACGCAGTATTTT. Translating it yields CASRKAARIGTDTQYF. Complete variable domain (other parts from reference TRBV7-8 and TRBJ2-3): GAGVSQSPRYKVAKRGQDVALRCDPISGHVSLFWYQQALGQGPEFLTYFQNEAQLDKSGLPSDRFFAERPEGSVSTLKIQRTQQEDSAVYLCASRKAARIGTDTQYFGPGTRLTVL.

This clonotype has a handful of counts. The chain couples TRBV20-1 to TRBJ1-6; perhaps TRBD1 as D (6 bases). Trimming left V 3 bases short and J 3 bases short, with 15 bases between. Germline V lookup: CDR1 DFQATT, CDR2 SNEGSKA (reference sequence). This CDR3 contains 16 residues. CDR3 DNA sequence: TGCAGTGCTAGCCAAAGGGGGACACTCTATAATTCACCCCTCCACTTT. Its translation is CSASQRGTLYNSPLHF.

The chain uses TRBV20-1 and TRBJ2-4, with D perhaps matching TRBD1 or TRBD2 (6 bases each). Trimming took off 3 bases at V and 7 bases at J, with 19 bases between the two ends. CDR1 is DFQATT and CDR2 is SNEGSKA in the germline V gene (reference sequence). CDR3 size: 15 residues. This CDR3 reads CSASIPGGLGNIQYF. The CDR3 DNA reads TGCAGTGCTAGCATCCCCGGGGGCCTGGGGAACATTCAGTACTTC.

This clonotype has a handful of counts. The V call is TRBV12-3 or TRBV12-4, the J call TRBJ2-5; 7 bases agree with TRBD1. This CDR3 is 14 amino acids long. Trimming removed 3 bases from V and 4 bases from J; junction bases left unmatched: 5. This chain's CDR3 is CASSFQQGRETQYF. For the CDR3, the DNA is TGTGCCAGCAGTTTTCAACAGGGGCGAGAGACCCAGTACTTC.

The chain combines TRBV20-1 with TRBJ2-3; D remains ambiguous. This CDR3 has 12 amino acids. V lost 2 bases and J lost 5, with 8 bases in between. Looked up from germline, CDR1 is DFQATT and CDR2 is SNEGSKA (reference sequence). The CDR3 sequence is CSARTVGDTQYF. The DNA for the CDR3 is TGCAGTGCTAGAACTGTTGGAGATACGCAGTATTTT.

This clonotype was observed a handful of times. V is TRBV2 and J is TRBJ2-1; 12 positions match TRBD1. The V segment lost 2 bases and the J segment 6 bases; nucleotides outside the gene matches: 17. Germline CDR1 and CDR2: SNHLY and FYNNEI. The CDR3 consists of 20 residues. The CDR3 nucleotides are TGTGCCAGCAGTGAATTCCGGGACAGGGGGCGTGGGTCCAATTCCAATGAGCAGTTCTTC. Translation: CASSEFRDRGRGSNSNEQFF. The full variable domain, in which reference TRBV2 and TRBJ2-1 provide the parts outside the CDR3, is EPEVTQTPSHQVTQMGQEVILRCVPISNHLYFYWYRQILGQKVEFLVSFYNNEISEKSEIFDDQFSVERPDGSNFTLKIRSTKLEDSAMYFCASSEFRDRGRGSNSNEQFFGPGTRLTVL.

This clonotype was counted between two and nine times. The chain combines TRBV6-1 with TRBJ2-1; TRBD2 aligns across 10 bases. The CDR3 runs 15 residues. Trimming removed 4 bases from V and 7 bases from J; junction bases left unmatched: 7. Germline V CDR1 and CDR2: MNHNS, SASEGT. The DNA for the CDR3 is TGTGCCAGCAGTGCACTAGCGGGGAGTACAAATGAGCAGTTCTTC. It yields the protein CASSALAGSTNEQFF.

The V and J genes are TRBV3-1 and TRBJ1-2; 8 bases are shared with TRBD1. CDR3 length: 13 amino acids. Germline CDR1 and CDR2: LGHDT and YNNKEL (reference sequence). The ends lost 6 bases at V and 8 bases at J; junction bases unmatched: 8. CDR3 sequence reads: CASRHGTGGGYTF. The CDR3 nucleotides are TGTGCCAGCAGGCACGGGACAGGCGGCGGCTACACCTTC.

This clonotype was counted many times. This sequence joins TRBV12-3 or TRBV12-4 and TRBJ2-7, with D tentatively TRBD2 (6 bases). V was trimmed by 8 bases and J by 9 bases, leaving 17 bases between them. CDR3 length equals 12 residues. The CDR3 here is CASGPEGRLQYF. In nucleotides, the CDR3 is TGTGCCAGCGGCCCGGAGGGTAGGTTGCAGTACTTC.

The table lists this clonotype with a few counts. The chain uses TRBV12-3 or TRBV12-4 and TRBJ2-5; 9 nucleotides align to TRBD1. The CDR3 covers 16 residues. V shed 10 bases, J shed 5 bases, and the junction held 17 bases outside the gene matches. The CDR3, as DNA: TGTGCCACCGTCCCGTTCGGGACAGGGTTGGGGGAGACCCAGTACTTC. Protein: CATVPFGTGLGETQYF.